This T cell receptor (beta chain) appears in the sequencing data of a study of long-term antiretroviral therapy in people with HIV. Findings of the study overall: When set beside controls, HIV repertoires had CDR3 length ranges that were narrower.

To note about this clone: Its antigen is unknown.

V lost 5 bases and J lost 0, with 17 bases in between. Germline assignment: CDR1 SGHVS and CDR2 FQNEAQ. The CDR3 runs 17 residues. Assay version v3.0 of immunoSEQ was used, and it was run at survey level. TCRdb's table, derived via immunoSEQ multiplex PCR, lists solely in-frame clones and lacks some. The repertoire includes 30,000 to 35,000 clones, 70% to 90% of them detected once, and roughly 4% sits in the top ten. The rearrangement joins TRBV7-8 to TRBJ1-5; the D gene is possibly TRBD1 (5 bases). This TCR was recovered from a man aged 18 to 35 with HIV. This specimen consisted of unsorted PBMCs, obtained 0.8 years before starting antiretroviral therapy. The CDR3 sequence is CASSGGAAQISNQPQHF. CDR3 in DNA: TGTGCCAGCAGCGGAGGGGCAGCACAGATTAGCAATCAGCCCCAGCATTTT.